These T cell receptor beta chains were read from a single sample in a study of T cells in Graves' hyperthyroidism and ophthalmopathy. TCRdb reanalysed the multiplex PCR reads using MiXCR and keeps one entry per CDR3 protein. The table has hundreds of thousands of distinct CDR3 sequences, approximately 40% seen once. The sample consisted of blood. These TCRs come from a man between 18 and 35 years old with Graves' hyperthyroidism. The CDR3 runs from the conserved cysteine through the conserved F or W. Fields, in order: D gene, CDR3 length, V gene, clone size, J gene, CDR3 DNA, CDR3 protein. A D gene is named only where the DNA matches it firmly. Expanded clones get a size class; other rows say once, few or many, or leave the size out.

D: .; length: 14; V: TRBV29-1; size: many; J: TRBJ1-2; DNA: TGCAGCGTTGTATCACCTCAAGCTAACTATGGCTACACCTTC; CDR3: CSVVSPQANYGYTF
D: .; length: 12; V: TRBV7-9; size: few; J: TRBJ2-7; DNA: TGTGCCAGCAGCTCAATTCGGGACATTCTTCACTTC; CDR3: CASSSIRDILHF
D: .; length: 13; V: TRBV15; size: many; J: TRBJ2-7; DNA: TGTGCCACCAGCCAGGACCCCTACCACGAGCAGTACTTC; CDR3: CATSQDPYHEQYF
D: .; length: 13; V: TRBV7-2; size: .; J: TRBJ2-7; DNA: TGTGCCAGCAGCTCCTACCCAAGGGACGAGCAGTACTTC; CDR3: CASSSYPRDEQYF
D: .; length: 15; V: TRBV10-1; size: .; J: TRBJ1-3; DNA: TGCGCCAGCAGTGCCCACAGGGAGCTTGGAAACACCATATATTTT; CDR3: CASSAHRELGNTIYF
D: .; length: 12; V: TRBV29-1; size: many; J: TRBJ1-1; DNA: TGCAGCGCGAATGGAGTAGGCACTGAAGCTTTCTTT; CDR3: CSANGVGTEAFF
D: TRBD1; length: 15; V: TRBV19; size: many; J: TRBJ1-6; DNA: TGTGCCAGTAGTATGTGGACAGGGGGAAATTCACCCCTCCACTTT; CDR3: CASSMWTGGNSPLHF
D: .; length: 13; V: TRBV4-1; size: .; J: TRBJ1-1; DNA: TGCGCCAGCAGCCAAGAACGACAGACTGAAGCTTTCTTT; CDR3: CASSQERQTEAFF
D: .; length: 15; V: TRBV2; size: few; J: TRBJ2-7; DNA: TGTGCCAGCAGTACCCAGGAGGGCCGTTCGGGCGAGCAGTACTTC; CDR3: CASSTQEGRSGEQYF
D: .; length: 12; V: TRBV2; size: .; J: TRBJ2-7; DNA: TGTGCCAGCTCCGAACAGCTCTACGAGCAGTACTTC; CDR3: CASSEQLYEQYF
D: .; length: 16; V: TRBV13; size: .; J: TRBJ1-2; DNA: TGTGCCAGCAGTTCATCCTCCAGTCTCGCAATCTATGGCTACACCTTC; CDR3: CASSSSSSLAIYGYTF
D: .; length: 13; V: TRBV6-5; size: few; J: TRBJ1-2; DNA: TGTGCCAGCAGTTACTCCCAGGCTGCCGGCTACACCTTC; CDR3: CASSYSQAAGYTF
D: .; length: 15; V: TRBV6-5; size: many; J: TRBJ1-1; DNA: TGTGCCAGCAGTTACTCGGTGGCCGGTGGCACTGAAGCTTTCTTT; CDR3: CASSYSVAGGTEAFF
D: .; length: 17; V: TRBV5-6; size: .; J: TRBJ1-2; DNA: TGTGCCAGCAGCTTGTATGGAAAGGCTGGGGCTAACTATGGCTACACCTTC; CDR3: CASSLYGKAGANYGYTF